Below, 27 T cell receptor beta chains from the same sample are listed, as sequenced in a study of cytomegalovirus exposure and HLA in healthy donors. With 60 Vbeta and 13 Jbeta primers, the PCR was carried out. Clones were sequenced by immunoSEQ multiplex PCR, and TCRdb holds only the in-frame ones, with some missing. The data show roughly 130,000 clones, 84% seen once. The material sequenced was PBMCs. The source of these receptors is a man between 45 and 60 years old in good health and CMV-seronegative.

V gene TRBV19 combines with J gene TRBJ1-5, with TRBD1 identical over 8 bases. CDR1 and CDR2 (germline): LNHDA, SQIVND (reference sequence). J gave up 4 bases and V 2 bases, and 4 bases lay outside the gene matches. This CDR3 has 15 amino acids. The CDR3 DNA follows: TGTGCCAGTAGTATATCAGGGGGCTATAATCAGCCCCAGCATTTT. Protein sequence: CASSISGGYNQPQHF. Variable domain in full (rest from reference TRBV19 and TRBJ1-5): DGGITQSPKYLFRKEGQNVTLSCEQNLNHDAMYWYRQDPGQGLRLIYYSQIVNDFQKGDIAEGYSVSREKKESFPLTVTSAQKNPTAFYLCASSISGGYNQPQHFGDGTRLSIL.

The rearrangement joins TRBV6-1 to TRBJ1-1, with unresolved D. V was pared by 3 bases and J by 3 bases, with 5 bases between. The V gene's germline CDR1 is MNHNS and CDR2 SASEGT. The CDR3 consists of 12 residues. Written as DNA, the CDR3 is TGTGCCAGCAGTGACGAGTACACTGAAGCTTTCTTT. It encodes CASSDEYTEAFF.

The chain employs TRBV6-6 and TRBJ1-2; 7 bases map to TRBD1. With V trimmed by 1 base and J by 0 bases, 2 bases remained unmatched. The germline gives CDR1 MNHNY, CDR2 SVGAGI (reference sequence). CDR3 length: 15 amino acids. The chain's CDR3 is CASSYLGQPNYGYTF. The CDR3 DNA reads TGTGCCAGCAGTTACTTGGGACAGCCTAACTATGGCTACACCTTC.

The genes are TRBV7-9 and TRBJ1-4, with TRBD1 matching over 8 bases. With 2 bases clipped from V and 8 bases from J, the junction kept 10 bases outside the gene matches. Looked up from germline, CDR1 is SEHNR and CDR2 is FQNEAQ (reference sequence). The CDR3 has 16 amino acids. The CDR3 nucleotides read TGTGCCAGCAGCTTACGATTCGGACAGGGTCGGGAAAAACTGTTTTTT. Amino acid sequence: CASSLRFGQGREKLFF.

J is TRBJ1-5 and V is TRBV9, with D perhaps TRBD1 (5 bases). CDR1 is SGDLS and CDR2 is YYNGEE in the germline V gene. V shed 0 bases and J shed 0 bases, with 13 bases lying between them. The CDR3 runs to 17 residues. Here the CDR3 reads CASSVVRTPHSNQPQHF. CDR3 nucleotides: TGTGCCAGCAGCGTAGTCCGGACACCCCATAGCAATCAGCCCCAGCATTTT.

This rearrangement joins TRBV20-1 to TRBJ1-3; D uncertain. CDR1 is DFQATT, CDR2 SNEGSKA, per germline (reference sequence). This CDR3 has 11 residues. V lost 3 bases and J lost 5, with 5 bases in between. The CDR3 region has the DNA TGCAGTGCTAGTATTCGAAACACCATATATTTT. This translates into CSASIRNTIYF.

About this clone itself: Other DNA sequences in this specimen translate into the identical CDR3. CDR3 sequence: CASSLQGQPQHF. CDR3 sequence (DNA): TGTGCCAGCAGCTTACAGGGCCAGCCCCAGCATTTT. The chain has TRBV7-2 and TRBJ1-5, with TRBD1 as a possible D gene (5 bases). The CDR3 is made up of 12 amino acids. The germline CDR1 and CDR2 sequences are SGHTA and FQGNSA. The germline V and J ends were trimmed by 2 bases and 7 bases, with 6 bases remaining between them.

This clone was observed a single time. This chain joins TRBV5-1 and TRBJ2-5; 8 bases are a match to TRBD2. The V gene end was trimmed by 3 bases and the J gene end by 5 bases; junction bases not matched to a gene: 3. The germline gives CDR1 SGHRS, CDR2 YFSETQ. This CDR3 is 13 amino acids long. CDR3 DNA sequence: TGCGCCAGCAGCTGGGGCGGGGGGGAGACCCAGTACTTC. This encodes CASSWGGGETQYF. Based on the CDR3 plus reference TRBV5-1 and TRBJ2-5, the full variable domain is KAGVTQTPRYLIKTRGQQVTLSCSPISGHRSVSWYQQTPGQGLQFLFEYFSETQRNKGNFPGRFSGRQFSNSRSEMNVSTLELGDSALYLCASSWGGGETQYFGPGTRLLVL.

The chain employs TRBV2 and TRBJ1-5; TRBD1 agrees at 11 bases. The length of the CDR3 is 16 residues. Germline trimming cut 4 bases from V and 4 bases from J; bases unmatched to any gene: 6. The germline V gene has CDR1 SNHLY and CDR2 FYNNEI. The CDR3 loop reads CASSAIGTGGNQPQHF. CDR3 DNA: TGTGCCAGCAGTGCAATCGGGACAGGGGGGAATCAGCCCCAGCATTTT.

The chain has TRBV27 and TRBJ2-5, with 8 positions matching TRBD2. The ends lost 6 bases at V and 5 bases at J; junction bases unmatched: 8. The germline CDR1 and CDR2 sequences are MNHEY and SMNVEV (reference sequence). The CDR3 length is 14 residues. The CDR3, as DNA: TGTGCCAGCAGCCCCGGGACTAGGGGTGAGACCCAGTACTTC. It specifies CASSPGTRGETQYF.

This chain links TRBV6-5 with TRBJ2-5; D may be TRBD1 (6 bases). With 3 bases removed from V and 1 base from J, the gap between germline ends came to 12 bases. The CDR3 loop spans 15 amino acids. Germline loops: CDR1 MNHEY, CDR2 SVGAGI. The CDR3 reads CASSYRKDSQETQYF. The CDR3 region has the DNA TGTGCCAGCAGTTATCGAAAGGACAGCCAAGAGACCCAGTACTTC.

This clone appeared a single time. The V and J genes are TRBV4-1 and TRBJ2-5; a possible D gene is TRBD1 (5 bases). The CDR3 is made up of 14 amino acids. Deletions cut 1 base from V and 4 bases from J, with 10 bases between. Germline V gives CDR1 MGHRA, CDR2 YSYEKL. This CDR3 is CASSQAFRGETQYF. The CDR3 bases are TGCGCCAGCAGCCAAGCGTTTAGGGGAGAGACCCAGTACTTC.

This CDR3 is CASSLGWDRVYEQYF. The CDR3 DNA is TGTGCCAGCAGCTTAGGATGGGACAGGGTATACGAGCAGTACTTC. The chain is built from TRBV7-9 and TRBJ2-5; 9 positions agree with TRBD1. The end of the DNA fits TRBJ2-7 better, so the J call may be wrong. The CDR3 has 15 residues. Germline V gene data show CDR1 as SEHNR and CDR2 as FQNEAQ (reference sequence).

The rearrangement uses TRBV2 and TRBJ1-5; TRBD1 is a possible D gene (6 bases). CDR3 length equals 14 residues. The V gene's germline CDR1 is SNHLY and CDR2 FYNNEI. With 7 bases removed from V and 0 bases from J, the gap between germline ends came to 10 bases. This chain's CDR3 is CASTRTVSNQPQHF. Here the CDR3 DNA reads TGTGCCAGCACGAGGACAGTTAGCAATCAGCCCCAGCATTTT.

V and J are TRBV9 and TRBJ2-1, with TRBD2 identical over 8 bases. Germline V lookup: CDR1 SGDLS, CDR2 YYNGEE. The CDR3 consists of 17 residues. The ends lost 0 bases at V and 0 bases at J; junction bases unmatched: 5. The CDR3 is CASSVDGSGSSYNEQFF. The CDR3 DNA follows: TGTGCCAGCAGCGTAGATGGGAGCGGGAGCTCCTACAATGAGCAGTTCTTC. The variable domain in full, completed from reference TRBV9 and TRBJ2-1, reads DSGVTQTPKHLITATGQRVTLRCSPRSGDLSVYWYQQSLDQGLQFLIQYYNGEERAKGNILERFSAQQFPDLHSELNLSSLELGDSALYFCASSVDGSGSSYNEQFFGPGTRLTVL.

The gene calls are TRBV9 and TRBJ2-7, with D possibly being TRBD1 (5 bases). In germline, CDR1 is SGDLS, CDR2 YYNGEE. Trimming shortened V by 2 bases and J by 4 bases, and 16 bases separated the two germline ends. The CDR3 is 15 residues long. Written as DNA, the CDR3 is TGTGCCAGCAGCGTTGGACACTCCCTTCGGTACGAGCAGTACTTC. The encoded protein is CASSVGHSLRYEQYF.

This clone was seen only once. CDR3 sequence reads: CASSSGGSTDTQYF. For the CDR3, the DNA is TGTGCCAGCAGTTCAGGGGGTAGCACAGATACGCAGTATTTT. The chain employs TRBV6-6 and TRBJ2-3, with 7 bases identical to TRBD1. Trimming removed 4 bases from V and 0 bases from J; junction bases left unmatched: 1. The CDR3 runs 14 residues. Germline V CDR1 and CDR2: MNHNY, SVGAGI (reference sequence).

The rearrangement links TRBV27 to TRBJ1-2; weak D call: TRBD1 (5 bases). The germline CDR1 and CDR2 sequences are MNHEY and SMNVEV (reference sequence). Trimming removed 6 bases from V and 4 bases from J, with 15 bases in between. CDR3 length: 14 residues. As DNA, the CDR3 is TGTGCCAGCAGGAACGGCGTTGGGGCCTATGGCTACACCTTC. It codes for CASRNGVGAYGYTF.

The chain joins TRBV9 to TRBJ2-1, with D possibly TRBD2 on 6 matching bases. Germline V CDR1 and CDR2: SGDLS, YYNGEE. Trimming removed 3 bases at V and 8 bases at J, with 21 bases between. The CDR3 extends over 16 amino acids. CDR3 sequence (DNA): TGTGCCAGCAGCGAATATAGACTGGGCAGGGAGGATGAGCAGTTCTTC. This translates into CASSEYRLGREDEQFF.

The gene calls are TRBV5-6 and TRBJ1-4; D gene uncertain. Germline CDR1 and CDR2: SGHDT and YYEEEE. Trimming stripped 0 bases from V and 6 bases from J, with 9 bases between. This CDR3 comprises 14 residues. The CDR3 here is CASSLGGLYEKLFF. In DNA form, the CDR3 reads TGTGCCAGCAGCTTGGGCGGGCTTTATGAAAAACTGTTTTTT.

The CDR3 DNA is TGTGCCAGCAGCCCAGGTGCGGGGATCGGCTACAATGAGCAGTTCTTC. Translation gives CASSPGAGIGYNEQFF. The genes are TRBV5-4 and TRBJ2-1, with D possibly matching TRBD2 (6 bases). Germline V lookup: CDR1 SGHNT, CDR2 YYREEE (reference sequence). The CDR3 length is 16 residues. The ends were cut back, 4 bases at V and 3 bases at J, with 17 bases in the middle.

This chain links TRBV30 with TRBJ2-3, with a tentative D call TRBD1 (5 bases). The CDR3 covers 14 residues. The germline V and J ends were trimmed by 3 bases and 0 bases, with 10 bases remaining between them. From germline, CDR1 is GTSNPN and CDR2 SVGIG (reference sequence). The CDR3 sequence: CAWRGAISTDTQYF. In nucleotides, the CDR3 is TGTGCCTGGAGAGGGGCAATTAGCACAGATACGCAGTATTTT.

The chain is built from TRBV9 and TRBJ2-2; 7 bases match TRBD2. Germline-derived CDR1 and CDR2 are SGDLS and YYNGEE. V shed 0 bases and J 7 bases; nucleotides not matched to a gene: 6. The CDR3 runs 15 residues. The chain's CDR3 is CASSVGSLAVGELFF. The DNA of the CDR3 is TGTGCCAGCAGCGTAGGGAGTCTAGCGGTCGGGGAGCTGTTTTTT.

This clone was recorded only once. The gene calls are TRBV6-5 and TRBJ1-2, with 8 bases aligning to TRBD1. The V gene's germline CDR1 is MNHEY and CDR2 SVGAGI. V was pared by 2 bases and J by 8 bases, with 4 bases of the junction left unmatched. The length of the CDR3 is 13 residues. The CDR3 region is CASSYRTGGGYTF. CDR3 coding DNA: TGTGCCAGCAGTTACCGTACAGGGGGAGGCTACACCTTC.

As concerns this clone: The same CDR3 also results from other DNA sequences found in this sample. This chain links TRBV7-9 with TRBJ1-1; weak D call: TRBD1 (6 bases). The V end was cut by 7 bases, the J end by 3 bases, with 12 bases between. Germline CDR1 is SEHNR and CDR2 is FQNEAQ (reference sequence). The CDR3 totals 13 residues. The CDR3 coding sequence is TGTGCCAGCACCTCACAGGGTGACACTGAAGCTTTCTTT. Protein sequence: CASTSQGDTEAFF. The whole variable domain, filled in from reference TRBV7-9 and TRBJ1-1, reads DTGVSQNPRHKITKRGQNVTFRCDPISEHNRLYWYRQTLGQGPEFLTYFQNEAQLEKSRLLSDRFSAERPKGSFSTLEIQRTEQGDSAMYLCASTSQGDTEAFFGQGTRLTVV.

The gene calls are TRBV2 and TRBJ2-7; no definite D call. CDR1 is SNHLY, CDR2 FYNNEI, per germline. Between the trimmed V and J ends, which lost 4 bases and 2 bases, there was a span of 9 bases. The CDR3 extends over 13 amino acids. The CDR3 loop is CASSAPRAYEQYF. The CDR3 bases are TGTGCCAGCAGTGCCCCCCGAGCCTACGAGCAGTACTTC.

V is TRBV4-1 and J is TRBJ1-2; D perhaps matches TRBD1 (6 bases). The germline V gene encodes CDR1 MGHRA and CDR2 YSYEKL. V was trimmed by 0 bases and J by 3 bases, leaving 17 bases between them. The length of the CDR3 is 17 residues. The DNA of the CDR3 is TGCGCCAGCAGCCAAGATGGGGCCTCGACAGGAGACTATGGCTACACCTTC. Translated: CASSQDGASTGDYGYTF.